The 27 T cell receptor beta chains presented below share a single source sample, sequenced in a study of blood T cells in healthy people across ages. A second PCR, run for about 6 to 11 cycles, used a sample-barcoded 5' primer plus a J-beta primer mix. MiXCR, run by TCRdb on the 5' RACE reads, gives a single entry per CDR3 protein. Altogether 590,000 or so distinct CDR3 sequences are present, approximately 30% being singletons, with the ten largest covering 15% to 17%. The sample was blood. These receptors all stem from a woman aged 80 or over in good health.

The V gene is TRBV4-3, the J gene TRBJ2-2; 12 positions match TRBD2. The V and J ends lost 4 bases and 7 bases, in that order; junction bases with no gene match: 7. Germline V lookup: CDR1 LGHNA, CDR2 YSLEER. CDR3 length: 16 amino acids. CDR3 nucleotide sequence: TGCGCCAGCAGCCTGACTAGCGGGAGTACTATCGGGGAGCTGTTTTTT. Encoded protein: CASSLTSGSTIGELFF.

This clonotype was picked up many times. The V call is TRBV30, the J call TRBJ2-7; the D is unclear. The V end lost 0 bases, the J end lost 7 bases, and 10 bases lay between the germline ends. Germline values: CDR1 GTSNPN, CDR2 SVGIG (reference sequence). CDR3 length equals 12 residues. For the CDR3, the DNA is TGTGCCTGGAGTGTAACTACAGTAGAGCAGTACTTC. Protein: CAWSVTTVEQYF. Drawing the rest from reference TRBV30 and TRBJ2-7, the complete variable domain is SQTIHQWPATLVQPVGSPLSLECTVEGTSNPNLYWYRQAAGRGLQLLFYSVGIGQISSEVPQNLSASRPQDRQFILSSKKLLLSDSGFYLCAWSVTTVEQYFGPGTRLTVT.

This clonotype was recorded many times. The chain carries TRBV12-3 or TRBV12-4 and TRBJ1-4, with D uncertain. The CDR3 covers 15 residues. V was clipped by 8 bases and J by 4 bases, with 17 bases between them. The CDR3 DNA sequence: TGTGCCAGCGCGATTCTGGACGGACGTAATGAAAAACTGTTTTTT. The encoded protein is CASAILDGRNEKLFF.

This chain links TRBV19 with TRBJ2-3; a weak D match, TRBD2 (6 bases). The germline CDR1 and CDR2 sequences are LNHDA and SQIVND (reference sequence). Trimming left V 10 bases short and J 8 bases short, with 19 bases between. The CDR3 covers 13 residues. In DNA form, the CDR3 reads TGTGCCACTGGCCAGACTAGATCGGGTACGCAGTATTTT. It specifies CATGQTRSGTQYF.

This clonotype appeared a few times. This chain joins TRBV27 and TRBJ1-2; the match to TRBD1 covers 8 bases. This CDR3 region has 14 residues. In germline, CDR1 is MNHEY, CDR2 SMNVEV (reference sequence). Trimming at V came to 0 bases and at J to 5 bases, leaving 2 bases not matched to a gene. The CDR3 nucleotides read TGTGCCAGCAGTTTATCGGGACAGGTTTATGGCTACACCTTC. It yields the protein CASSLSGQVYGYTF.

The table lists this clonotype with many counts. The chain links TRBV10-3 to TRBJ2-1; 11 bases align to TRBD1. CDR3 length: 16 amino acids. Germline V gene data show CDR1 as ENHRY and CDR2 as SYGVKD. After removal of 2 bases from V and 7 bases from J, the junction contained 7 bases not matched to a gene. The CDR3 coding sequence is TGTGCCATCAGTGAGGAAGGGACAGGGGGATCAAATGAGCAGTTCTTC. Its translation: CAISEEGTGGSNEQFF.

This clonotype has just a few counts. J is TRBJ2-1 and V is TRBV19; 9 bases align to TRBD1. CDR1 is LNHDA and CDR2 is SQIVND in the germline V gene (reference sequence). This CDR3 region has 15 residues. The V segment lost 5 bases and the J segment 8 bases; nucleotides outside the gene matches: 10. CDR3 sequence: CASSELGQGTDEQFF. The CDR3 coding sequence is TGTGCCAGTAGTGAGTTGGGACAGGGTACCGATGAGCAGTTCTTC.

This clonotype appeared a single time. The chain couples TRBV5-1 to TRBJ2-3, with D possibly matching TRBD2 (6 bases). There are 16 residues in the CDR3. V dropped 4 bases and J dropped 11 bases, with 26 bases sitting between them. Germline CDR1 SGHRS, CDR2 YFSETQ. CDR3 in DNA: TGCGCCAGCAGCACGACTAGATTGACGGCCTTAGGTATGCAGTATTTT. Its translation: CASSTTRLTALGMQYF.

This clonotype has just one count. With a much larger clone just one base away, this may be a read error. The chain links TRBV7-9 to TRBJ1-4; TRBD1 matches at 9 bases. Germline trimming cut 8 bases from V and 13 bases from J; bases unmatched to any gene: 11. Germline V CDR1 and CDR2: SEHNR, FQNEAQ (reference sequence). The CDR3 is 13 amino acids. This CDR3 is CASGRGQGEILFF. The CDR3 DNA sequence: TGTGCCAGCGGCCGGGGACAGGGAGAGATACTGTTTTTT. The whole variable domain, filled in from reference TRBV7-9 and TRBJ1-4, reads DTGVSQNPRHKITKRGQNVTFRCDPISEHNRLYWYRQTLGQGPEFLTYFQNEAQLEKSRLLSDRFSAERPKGSFSTLEIQRTEQGDSAMYLCASGRGQGEILFFGSGTQLSVL.

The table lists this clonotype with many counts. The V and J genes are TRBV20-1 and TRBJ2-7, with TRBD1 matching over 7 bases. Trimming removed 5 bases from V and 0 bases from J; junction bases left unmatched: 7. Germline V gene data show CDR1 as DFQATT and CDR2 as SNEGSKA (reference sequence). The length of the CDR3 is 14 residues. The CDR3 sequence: CSASPGQSSYEQYF. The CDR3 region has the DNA TGCAGTGCTTCCCCGGGACAGAGCTCCTACGAGCAGTACTTC.

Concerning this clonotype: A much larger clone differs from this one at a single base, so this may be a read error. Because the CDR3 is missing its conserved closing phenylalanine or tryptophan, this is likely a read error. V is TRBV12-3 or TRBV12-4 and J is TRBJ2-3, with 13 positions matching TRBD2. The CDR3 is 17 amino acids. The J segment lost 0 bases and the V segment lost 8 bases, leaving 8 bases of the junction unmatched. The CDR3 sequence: CASGKTSGGISTDTQYS. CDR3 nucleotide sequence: TGTGCCAGCGGAAAGACTAGCGGGGGGATTAGCACAGATACGCAGTATTCT.

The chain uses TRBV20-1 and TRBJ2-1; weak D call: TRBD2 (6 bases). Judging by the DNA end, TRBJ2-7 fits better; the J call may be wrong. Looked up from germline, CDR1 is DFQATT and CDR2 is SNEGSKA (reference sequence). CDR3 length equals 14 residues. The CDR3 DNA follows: TGCAGTGCCGGCGGGGTTAGCTCCTACAATGAGCAGTACTTC. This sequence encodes CSAGGVSSYNEQYF.

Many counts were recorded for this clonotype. This chain's CDR3 is CASSLSGVSYYGYTF. The CDR3 bases are TGTGCCAGCAGCTTATCCGGGGTCAGTTATTATGGCTACACCTTC. The V call is TRBV7-2, the J call TRBJ1-2; no clear D. The CDR3 loop spans 15 amino acids. Germline assignment: CDR1 SGHTA and CDR2 FQGNSA. Trimming stripped 2 bases from V and 5 bases from J, with 15 bases between.

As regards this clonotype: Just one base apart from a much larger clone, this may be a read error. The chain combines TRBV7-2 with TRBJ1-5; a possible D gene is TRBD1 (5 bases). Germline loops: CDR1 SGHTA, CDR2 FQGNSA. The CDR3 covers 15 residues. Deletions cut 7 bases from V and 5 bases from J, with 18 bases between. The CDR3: CASKVMGVSDQPQHF. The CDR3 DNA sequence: TGTGCCAGCAAGGTCATGGGGGTCAGCGATCAGCCCCAGCATTTT.

In DNA form, the CDR3 reads TGTGCCTGGAGTGTGGGGGGGCCTGAAGCTTTCTTT. This translates into CAWSVGGPEAFF. The V gene is TRBV30, the J gene TRBJ1-1, with D possibly TRBD1 on 6 matching bases. The V end was cut by 0 bases, the J end by 6 bases, with 8 bases between. Germline loops: CDR1 GTSNPN, CDR2 SVGIG (reference sequence). The CDR3 is 12 residues long.

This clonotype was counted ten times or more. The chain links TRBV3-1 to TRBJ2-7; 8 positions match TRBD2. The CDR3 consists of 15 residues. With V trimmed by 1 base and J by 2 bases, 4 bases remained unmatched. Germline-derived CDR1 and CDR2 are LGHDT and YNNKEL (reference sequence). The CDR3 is CASSQAPGGTYEQYF. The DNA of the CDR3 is TGTGCCAGCAGCCAAGCACCGGGGGGGACCTACGAGCAGTACTTC.

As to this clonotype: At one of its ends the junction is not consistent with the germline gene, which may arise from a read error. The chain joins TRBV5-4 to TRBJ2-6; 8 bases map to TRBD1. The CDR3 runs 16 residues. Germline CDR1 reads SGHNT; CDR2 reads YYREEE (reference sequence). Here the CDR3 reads CASSLGTGSGADVLTF. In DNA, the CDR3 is TGTGCCAGCAGCTTGGGGACAGGGTCAGGGGCCGACGTCCTGACTTTC.

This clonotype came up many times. CDR3 in DNA: TGTGCCAGCAGCTTAGACGGGTCTGGAAACACCATATATTTT. This codes for CASSLDGSGNTIYF. V and J are TRBV7-2 and TRBJ1-3; D unclear. Germline CDR1 is SGHTA and CDR2 is FQGNSA. The germline V and J ends were trimmed by 1 base and 1 base, with 5 bases remaining between them. The CDR3 consists of 14 residues.

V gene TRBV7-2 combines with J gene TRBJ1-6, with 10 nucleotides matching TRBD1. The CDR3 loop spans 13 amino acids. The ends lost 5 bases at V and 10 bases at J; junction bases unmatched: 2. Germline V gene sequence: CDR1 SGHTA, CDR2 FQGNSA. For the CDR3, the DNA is TGTGCCAGCAGCATGACAGGGGGCTCACCCCTCCACTTT. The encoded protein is CASSMTGGSPLHF.

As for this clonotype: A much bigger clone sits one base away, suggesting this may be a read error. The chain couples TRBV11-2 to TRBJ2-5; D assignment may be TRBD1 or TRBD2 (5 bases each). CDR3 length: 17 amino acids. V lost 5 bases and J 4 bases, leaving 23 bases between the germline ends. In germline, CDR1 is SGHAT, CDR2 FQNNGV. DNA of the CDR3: TGTGCCAGCAGCCCCAGCGTAATCACCGGGGCCCCAGAGACCCAGTACTTC. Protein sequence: CASSPSVITGAPETQYF.

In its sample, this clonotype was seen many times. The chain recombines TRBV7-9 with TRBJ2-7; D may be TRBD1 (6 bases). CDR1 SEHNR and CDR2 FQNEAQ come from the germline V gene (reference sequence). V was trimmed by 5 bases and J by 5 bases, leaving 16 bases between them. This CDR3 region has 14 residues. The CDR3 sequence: CASSPDSFRNEQYF. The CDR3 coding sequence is TGTGCCAGCAGCCCGGACAGCTTTAGGAACGAGCAGTACTTC.

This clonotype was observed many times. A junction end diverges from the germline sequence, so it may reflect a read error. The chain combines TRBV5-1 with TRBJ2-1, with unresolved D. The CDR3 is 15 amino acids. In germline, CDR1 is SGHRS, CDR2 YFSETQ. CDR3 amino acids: CASSLEVYGIDDQFF. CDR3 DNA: TGCGCCAGCAGCTTGGAGGTGTATGGTATCGATGATCAGTTCTTC.

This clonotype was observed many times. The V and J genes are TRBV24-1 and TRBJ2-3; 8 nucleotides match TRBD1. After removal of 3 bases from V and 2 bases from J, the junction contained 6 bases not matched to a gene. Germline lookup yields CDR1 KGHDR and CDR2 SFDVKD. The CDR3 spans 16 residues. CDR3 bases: TGTGCCACCAGTGATCCCGGGACAGGCTACACAGATACGCAGTATTTT. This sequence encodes CATSDPGTGYTDTQYF.

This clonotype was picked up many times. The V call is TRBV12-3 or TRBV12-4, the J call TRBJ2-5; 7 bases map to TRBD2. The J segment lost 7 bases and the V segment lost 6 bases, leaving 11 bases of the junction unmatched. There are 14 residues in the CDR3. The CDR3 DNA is TGTGCCAGCAGAATGGGAGGGGAAGTTTGGACCCAGTACTTC. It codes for CASRMGGEVWTQYF.

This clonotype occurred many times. The CDR3 reads CASSPRPTVGTQYF. The CDR3 coding sequence is TGTGCCAGCAGCCCCCGGCCTACCGTGGGCACCCAGTACTTC. The rearrangement uses TRBV6-5 and TRBJ2-5; D is undetermined. V was clipped by 6 bases and J by 8 bases, with 19 bases between them. There are 14 residues in the CDR3. Per the germline V gene, CDR1 is MNHEY and CDR2 is SVGAGI.

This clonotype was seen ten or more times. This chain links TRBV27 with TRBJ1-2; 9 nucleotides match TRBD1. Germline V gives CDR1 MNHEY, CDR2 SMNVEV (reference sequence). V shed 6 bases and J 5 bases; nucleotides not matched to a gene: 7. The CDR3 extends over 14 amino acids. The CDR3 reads CASSQGQGTYGYTF. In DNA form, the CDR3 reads TGTGCCAGCAGCCAGGGACAGGGCACGTATGGCTACACCTTC.

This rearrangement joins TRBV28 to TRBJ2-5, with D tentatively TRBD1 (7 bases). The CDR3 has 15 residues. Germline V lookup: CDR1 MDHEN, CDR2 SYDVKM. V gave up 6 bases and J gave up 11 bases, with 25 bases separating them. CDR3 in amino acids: CASRPQGGFVNEQYF. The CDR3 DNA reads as TGTGCCAGCAGACCCCAGGGGGGATTCGTCAATGAGCAGTACTTC. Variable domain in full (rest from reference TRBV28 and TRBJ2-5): DVKVTQSSRYLVKRTGEKVFLECVQDMDHENMFWYRQDPGLGLRLIYFSYDVKMKEKGDIPEGYSVSREKKERFSLILESASTNQTSMYLCASRPQGGFVNEQYFGPGTRLLVL.